The source of this T cell receptor beta chain is a study of T cells in localized non-small cell lung cancer. This CDR3 is 18 amino acids long. CDR1 is SGHNT, CDR2 YENEEA, per germline. V lost 5 bases, J lost 5 bases, and 9 bases stayed unmatched. Sequenced by immunoSEQ multiplex PCR; TCRdb stores in-frame clones only, minus some. In the table there are 2,000 or so clones, around 23% of which are singletons. The starting material was normal lung tissue next to the tumor, obtained before any cancer treatment. The rearrangement links TRBV11-3 to TRBJ2-2; TRBD2 agrees at 15 bases. The receptor was isolated from a female donor at least 60 years old with stage II lung adenocarcinoma. In DNA form, the CDR3 reads TGTGCCAGCAGCCCGCCGGGACTAGCGGGAGGTGTAACCGGGGAGCTGTTTTTT. Amino acids: CASSPPGLAGGVTGELFF.